The sequence of this TCR beta chain was determined in a study of T cell responses to AZD1222 COVID-19 vaccine. General observations from the study: Regions left unmutated in variants are reportedly the target of nearly half of spike-specific TCRs.

With 7 bases removed from V and 6 bases from J, the gap between germline ends came to 15 bases. Per the germline V gene, CDR1 is MDHEN and CDR2 is SYDVKM. This CDR3 comprises 13 residues. A note on this clone: What it recognizes is unknown.

Data came from immunoSEQ multiplex PCR; TCRdb stores just in-frame clones and leaves some out. The sample contains 90,000 to 120,000 clones, 70% to 90% of which appear only once. Sequencing was performed on peripheral blood, taken on day 0 of AZD1222 vaccination. J is TRBJ1-2 and V is TRBV28, with D unresolved. The sequence was obtained from an adult in good health. Here the CDR3 DNA reads TGTGCCAGCATCGGACGTCATCGGGATGGCTACACCTTC. It translates to CASIGRHRDGYTF.